These 9 T cell receptor beta chains came from one sample sequenced in a study of cytomegalovirus exposure and HLA in healthy donors. Primers for the PCR totalled 60 Vbeta and 13 Jbeta. Generated by immunoSEQ multiplex PCR, the TCRdb table keeps only in-frame clones and is missing some. The sample holds roughly 150,000 clones, approximately 78% seen once. Sequencing was done on a sample of PBMCs. The receptors were gathered from a girl between 2 and 10 years old in good health and CMV-seropositive.

The V and J genes are TRBV4-1 and TRBJ1-3; TRBD1 aligns across 8 bases. The germline CDR1 and CDR2 sequences are MGHRA and YSYEKL. J was trimmed by 2 bases and V by 2 bases; bases with no gene match: 2. The CDR3 consists of 15 residues. CDR3 DNA sequence: TGCGCCAGCAGCCAACCAGGGGGCACTGGAAACACCATATATTTT. Translating it yields CASSQPGGTGNTIYF.

The rearrangement joins TRBV14 to TRBJ2-7; 7 nucleotides align to TRBD1. The germline V gene encodes CDR1 SGHDN and CDR2 FVKESK. The CDR3 covers 14 residues. V gave up 0 bases and J gave up 7 bases; unmatched junction bases: 6. The CDR3 DNA is TGTGCCAGCAGCCAAGAAAGGGGGCGCAAGGAGCAGTACTTC. It yields the protein CASSQERGRKEQYF.

This clone was seen once. The CDR3 protein is CASRPGNTYGYTF. The CDR3 DNA reads TGTGCCAGCAGACCCGGGAACACTTATGGCTACACCTTC. The chain carries TRBV6-6 and TRBJ1-2; D not resolved. The CDR3 is 13 residues long. The V gene's germline CDR1 is MNHNY and CDR2 SVGAGI (reference sequence). The V gene lost 6 bases and the J gene lost 5 bases, with 13 bases spanning the gap.

The rearrangement uses TRBV4-2 and TRBJ2-1; 8 bases map to TRBD2. V was pared by 0 bases and J by 3 bases, with 4 bases of the junction left unmatched. CDR1 and CDR2 from the germline V gene are LGHNA and YNFKEQ. The CDR3 totals 16 residues. The CDR3 loop is CASSQDWSGGYNEQFF. In DNA form, the CDR3 reads TGTGCCAGCAGCCAAGACTGGAGCGGGGGCTACAATGAGCAGTTCTTC.

V is TRBV2 and J is TRBJ2-1; 9 positions agree with TRBD2. Trimming cost V 1 base and J 6 bases; bases outside gene matches: 16. The CDR3 has 19 amino acids. CDR1 and CDR2 from the germline V gene are SNHLY and FYNNEI. Here the CDR3 DNA reads TGTGCCAGCAGTGAAGAAAGGGTTTTTAGCGGGAGAGAGGGCAATGAGCAGTTCTTC. As protein: CASSEERVFSGREGNEQFF.

In regard to this clone: The sample carries other DNA sequences with the same CDR3. This sequence joins TRBV11-2 and TRBJ2-5; D remains ambiguous. CDR3 length equals 12 residues. Trimming pared 0 bases from V and 4 bases from J, leaving 3 bases between. CDR1 SGHAT and CDR2 FQNNGV come from the germline V gene. The CDR3 region has the DNA TGTGCCAGCAGCTTAGATCGAGAGACCCAGTACTTC. This sequence encodes CASSLDRETQYF.

J is TRBJ2-7 and V is TRBV2, with 13 bases that match TRBD2. J was trimmed by 2 bases and V by 6 bases; bases with no gene match: 1. The CDR3 extends over 14 amino acids. Germline loops: CDR1 SNHLY, CDR2 FYNNEI. The CDR3 region has the DNA TGTGCCAGCAGGGGGACTAGCGGGGCCTACGAGCAGTACTTC. Amino acids: CASRGTSGAYEQYF.

The J gene is TRBJ2-3, the V gene TRBV6-6; D remains unclear. V lost 10 bases, J lost 4 bases, and 6 bases lay in between. The CDR3 loop spans 10 amino acids. Germline lookup yields CDR1 MNHNY and CDR2 SVGAGI (reference sequence). The CDR3 nucleotides read TGTGCCACGCAGGCAGATACGCAGTATTTT. It yields the protein CATQADTQYF.

For this clone: At one of its ends the junction is not consistent with the germline gene, which may arise from a read error. V is TRBV6-1 and J is TRBJ1-2; TRBD1 matches 7 bases. The CDR3 sequence is 13 residues long. From germline, CDR1 is MNHNS and CDR2 SASEGT. CDR3 sequence reads: CASRSGTVYRYTF. The CDR3 coding sequence is TGTGCCAGCAGATCCGGGACAGTCTATCGCTACACCTTC.